The rows below give T cell receptor beta chains drawn from one sample of a study of monozygotic twins with inflammatory bowel disease. TCRdb re-called the 5' RACE reads and gives one entry per CDR3 protein, without DNA. This sample's table has some 440,000 distinct CDR3 sequences. Sequencing was carried out using blood. The receptors come from a human donor with ulcerative colitis or Crohn's disease, or a healthy co-twin of an affected twin (not recorded which). Each CDR3 is given with its conserved first and last residue.

TRBV12-3/TRBV12-4	TRBJ2-1	CASSSPGLAGGRNEQFF
TRBV4-1	TRBJ1-3	CASSQEGGGYSGNTIYF
TRBV7-3	TRBJ1-5	CASSPLDRVESSNQPQHF
TRBV20-1	TRBJ2-7	CSAQSPGGKHEQYF
TRBV7-6	TRBJ2-5	CASSLIAQETQYF
TRBV20-1	TRBJ1-1	CSASYRASILNTEAFF
TRBV5-5	TRBJ1-1	CASSGGAGWNTEAFF
TRBV28	TRBJ2-1	CASRLAGGQVSYNEQFF
TRBV5-1	TRBJ2-1	CASSPEGGWRDEQFF
TRBV5-1	TRBJ1-6	CASSSSGRNSPLHF
TRBV5-1	TRBJ1-1	CASTREGAMNTEAFF
TRBV2	TRBJ2-3	CASSDRVVAGGTDTQYF
TRBV12-3/TRBV12-4	TRBJ1-5	CASSLGHHSNQPQHF
TRBV20-1	TRBJ2-7	CSARDLGGSYEQYF
TRBV6-2/TRBV6-3	TRBJ2-1	CASSYRGPGRGSYNEQFF
TRBV29-1	TRBJ2-5	CSVGRDTLGETQYF
TRBV11-2	TRBJ2-7	CASSLHGLTSYEQYF
TRBV18	TRBJ2-1	CASSPGQGVLRLAGEFDEQFF
TRBV10-3	TRBJ1-3	CAISEVETGNTIYF
TRBV14	TRBJ2-1	CASSQDLLAGLGEQFF
TRBV7-3	TRBJ2-2	CASSLLGGANTGELFF
TRBV7-8	TRBJ1-3	CASSGEGLGIYF
TRBV10-3	TRBJ1-4	CATGGGPDGQGATNEKLFF
TRBV18	TRBJ2-3	CASSLLSTGAGNTDTQYF
TRBV9	TRBJ1-1	CASSVGVGSAAFF
TRBV28	TRBJ2-2	CASTSTGLGSGELFF
TRBV7-2	TRBJ1-1	CASSLDRGAHTEAFF
TRBV7-3	TRBJ1-1	CASSLTPGGNTEAFF
TRBV27	TRBJ2-7	CASSFINGQGYEQYF
TRBV29-1	TRBJ2-7	CSAGGGQQADEQYF
TRBV7-8	TRBJ2-4	CASSLWVGGSGLLAKNIQYF
TRBV2	TRBJ2-6	CASSRQGAPLSGANVLTF
TRBV28	TRBJ1-2	CASSLSGAAYGYTF
TRBV2	TRBJ2-2	CATPLSRANTGELFF
TRBV18	TRBJ1-3	CASSPRTVYSGNTIYF
TRBV7-3	TRBJ1-5	CASSLTLDMYSNQPQHF